The 11 T cell receptor beta chains below were found in one sample sequenced in a study of blood T cell repertoires in COVID-19. Sequencing used immunoSEQ multiplex PCR; TCRdb keeps in-frame clones, though not all of them. The data contain around 250,000 clones, around 83% of them singletons. The sequencing input was peripheral blood. All receptors derive from a middle-aged woman who had recovered from COVID-19.

With respect to this clone: In the same sample, other DNA sequences code for this CDR3. This chain joins TRBV6-5 and TRBJ1-5, with 7 bases fitting TRBD1. Germline V gives CDR1 MNHEY, CDR2 SVGAGI. The ends lost 5 bases at V and 1 base at J; junction bases unmatched: 5. This CDR3 comprises 15 residues. The CDR3 loop reads CASSRQGGSNQPQHF. CDR3 nucleotide sequence: TGTGCCAGCAGTCGACAGGGCGGGAGCAATCAGCCCCAGCATTTT.

V and J are TRBV19 and TRBJ1-5; D may be TRBD1 (6 bases). CDR1 is LNHDA and CDR2 is SQIVND in the germline V gene (reference sequence). Trimming stripped 2 bases from V and 3 bases from J, with 8 bases between. The CDR3 is 14 residues long. CDR3 protein: CASSIQGTNQPQHF. CDR3 nucleotides: TGTGCCAGTAGTATACAGGGGACCAATCAGCCCCAGCATTTT.

CDR3 DNA: TGTGCCAGCAGCTTAACCACGGAACGCTACAGGGGCATCGTTAGCAATCAGCCCCAGCATTTT. This sequence encodes CASSLTTERYRGIVSNQPQHF. The chain couples TRBV7-3 to TRBJ1-5; 7 bases align to TRBD1. The CDR3 length is 21 residues. Germline V gives CDR1 SGHTA, CDR2 FQGTGA. Unmatched junction bases numbered 17, after V lost 0 bases and J lost 0 bases.

The V and J genes are TRBV11-2 and TRBJ2-3, with TRBD1 matching over 8 bases. The germline V gene encodes CDR1 SGHAT and CDR2 FQNNGV. This CDR3 is built from 15 residues. V was clipped by 1 base and J by 4 bases; unmatched bases: 4. The CDR3 is CASSLGNRGADTQYF. The CDR3 DNA follows: TGTGCCAGCAGCTTAGGTAACAGGGGGGCAGATACGCAGTATTTT.

V usage is TRBV6-5 and J usage is TRBJ2-7, with a weak D call TRBD1 (5 bases). CDR1 is MNHEY, CDR2 SVGAGI, per germline. CDR3 size: 11 residues. This CDR3 is CSTKNRYEQYF. In DNA form, the CDR3 reads TGTTCCACGAAAAACAGGTACGAGCAGTACTTC.

This clone was seen a handful of times. The chain is built from TRBV7-9 and TRBJ1-5, with D perhaps TRBD1 (5 bases). CDR1 SEHNR and CDR2 FQNEAQ come from the germline V gene (reference sequence). CDR3 length: 12 residues. Trimming pared 5 bases from V and 5 bases from J, leaving 7 bases between. The CDR3: CASSPGDQPQHF. CDR3 in DNA: TGTGCCAGCAGCCCGGGGGATCAGCCCCAGCATTTT.

The chain carries TRBV29-1 and TRBJ2-3; TRBD2 matches 12 bases. CDR3 size: 14 residues. CDR1 is SQVTM and CDR2 is ANQGSEA in the germline V gene. V gave up 6 bases and J gave up 4 bases; unmatched junction bases: 5. In DNA form, the CDR3 reads TGCAGCGTAGCCACTAGCGGGGGGTCAGATACGCAGTATTTT. It specifies CSVATSGGSDTQYF.

The chain links TRBV4-1 to TRBJ2-3; 11 positions match TRBD2. Per germline, CDR1 MGHRA and CDR2 YSYEKL. The trim removed 0 bases at V and 0 bases at J, leaving 5 bases unmatched. This CDR3 is 18 amino acids long. The CDR3 sequence: CASSQELAGGDSTDTQYF. In nucleotides, the CDR3 is TGCGCCAGCAGCCAAGAGCTAGCGGGGGGCGACAGCACAGATACGCAGTATTTT.

The rearrangement uses TRBV6-4 and TRBJ2-3; 7 positions match TRBD2. The CDR3 is 16 residues long. Trimming took 0 bases from V and 6 from J; bases not matched to a gene: 9. Looked up from germline, CDR1 is MRHNA and CDR2 is SNTAGT. For the CDR3, the DNA is TGTGCCAGCAGTGACTCGGCAGGAAGCGGGGCGGATACGCAGTATTTT. Translating gives CASSDSAGSGADTQYF.

V is TRBV6-5 and J is TRBJ1-1; a weak D match, TRBD1 (6 bases). The CDR3 spans 13 residues. Trimming removed 7 bases at V and 3 bases at J, with 12 bases between. Germline-derived CDR1 and CDR2 are MNHEY and SVGAGI. In nucleotides, the CDR3 is TGTGCCAGCAAGGCGGGGGCGGACACTGAAGCTTTCTTT. Translating it yields CASKAGADTEAFF.

This clone was observed once. The chain links TRBV7-2 to TRBJ2-2; 9 bases map to TRBD1. Germline trimming cut 6 bases from V and 7 bases from J; bases unmatched to any gene: 3. The CDR3 totals 13 residues. The germline gives CDR1 SGHTA, CDR2 FQGNSA. The CDR3 DNA follows: TGTGCCAGCAGGGGGGGACAGGGCGGGGAGCTGTTTTTT. The encoded protein is CASRGGQGGELFF.